These 7 T cell receptor beta chains originate from one sample sequenced in a study of blood T cell repertoires in COVID-19. Produced via immunoSEQ multiplex PCR; TCRdb's table is partial and in-frame only. The sample has just over 250,000 clones, about 88% seen once. Sequencing used PBMCs or T cells enriched from blood (not recorded which). These receptors all stem from a man younger than 45 with acute COVID-19.

The chain carries TRBV7-3 and TRBJ2-1; D might be TRBD1 (6 bases). The CDR3 is 14 amino acids. Per the germline V gene, CDR1 is SGHTA and CDR2 is FQGTGA. The germline V and J ends were trimmed by 5 bases and 7 bases, with 15 bases remaining between them. DNA for the CDR3: TGTGCCAGCAGCCTACAGGGAATAGGGAATGAGCAGTTCTTC. Its protein product is CASSLQGIGNEQFF. The full variable domain, in which reference TRBV7-3 and TRBJ2-1 provide the parts outside the CDR3, is GAGVSQTPSNKVTEKGKYVELRCDPISGHTALYWYRQSLGQGPEFLIYFQGTGAADDSGLPNDRFFAVRPEGSVSTLKIQRTERGDSAVYLCASSLQGIGNEQFFGPGTRLTVL.

A word on this clone: The junction differs from germline at one of its ends, possibly a read error. V usage is TRBV15 and J usage is TRBJ2-1, with 8 positions matching TRBD2. The CDR3 is made up of 15 amino acids. Per germline, CDR1 LNHNV and CDR2 YYDKDF (reference sequence). The CDR3 DNA reads as TGTGCCACCAGCGGAGGACTAGCTTCCTCCAATGAGCAGTTCTTC. As protein: CATSGGLASSNEQFF.

As regards this clone: Within the sample, other DNA sequences also encode this same CDR3. The chain couples TRBV6-5 to TRBJ2-1, with 12 bases lining up with TRBD2. The CDR3 is 15 amino acids. Trimming cost V 3 bases and J 4 bases; bases outside gene matches: 1. Germline V gene sequence: CDR1 MNHEY, CDR2 SVGAGI. This chain's CDR3 is CASSYGTSGYNEQFF. DNA of the CDR3: TGTGCCAGCAGTTATGGGACTAGCGGGTACAATGAGCAGTTCTTC.

The rearrangement uses TRBV7-8 and TRBJ2-2, with D possibly being TRBD1 (6 bases). CDR3 length equals 15 residues. Germline CDR1 reads SGHVS; CDR2 reads FQNEAQ. With 1 base removed from V and 11 bases from J, the gap between germline ends came to 17 bases. CDR3 sequence: CASSLGSAGVIELFF. The DNA for the CDR3 is TGTGCCAGCAGCTTAGGGTCGGCAGGGGTAATTGAGCTGTTTTTT.

This clone was counted only a few times. The CDR3 is CASSRWGLAGGRAKNIQYF. As DNA, the CDR3 is TGTGCCAGCAGCCGTTGGGGACTAGCGGGAGGGCGGGCCAAAAACATTCAGTACTTC. The J gene is TRBJ2-4, the V gene TRBV5-6; 16 positions match TRBD2. V was clipped by 4 bases and J by 1 base; unmatched bases: 8. The CDR3 is made up of 19 amino acids. Germline V gene lookup returns CDR1 SGHDT and CDR2 YYEEEE.

This clone occurred once. The chain has TRBV27 and TRBJ2-2, with 10 bases matching TRBD1. The CDR3 totals 17 residues. J gave up 3 bases and V 0 bases, and 4 bases lay outside the gene matches. CDR1 MNHEY and CDR2 SMNVEV come from the germline V gene (reference sequence). This CDR3 is CASSLSVDRGYTGELFF. CDR3 in DNA: TGTGCCAGCAGTTTATCGGTGGACAGGGGGTACACCGGGGAGCTGTTTTTT.

The V gene is TRBV27, the J gene TRBJ2-7; possibly TRBD1 for D (5 bases). Trimming removed 2 bases from V and 4 bases from J, with 9 bases in between. This CDR3 comprises 13 residues. Germline CDR1 MNHEY, CDR2 SMNVEV (reference sequence). CDR3 loop: CASSLNPGYEQYV. The CDR3 DNA sequence: TGTGCCAGCAGTTTAAATCCAGGGTACGAGCAGTACGTC.